One sample yielded the 18 T cell receptor beta chains listed below, sequenced in a study of cytomegalovirus exposure and HLA in healthy donors. The PCR made use of 60 Vbeta and 13 Jbeta primers. Sequenced by immunoSEQ multiplex PCR; TCRdb stores in-frame clones only, minus some. The sample holds 110,000 to 150,000 clones; roughly four fifths are singletons and the top ten take about 6.4%. Material for sequencing was PBMCs. Every receptor here comes from a man aged 25 to 45 in good health and CMV-seronegative.

This clone showed up just a few times. The chain combines TRBV2 with TRBJ1-2; a possible D gene is TRBD1 (6 bases). Germline CDR1 is SNHLY and CDR2 is FYNNEI. CDR3 length: 15 amino acids. Trimming removed 6 bases from V and 0 bases from J, with 14 bases in between. CDR3 amino acids: CASSVRGKSNYGYTF. The CDR3 DNA sequence: TGTGCCAGCAGCGTTAGGGGGAAATCTAACTATGGCTACACCTTC.

The chain joins TRBV6-5 to TRBJ2-7; tentative D call: TRBD1 (6 bases). The CDR3 loop spans 14 amino acids. V was trimmed by 4 bases and J by 3 bases, leaving 13 bases between them. Per germline, CDR1 MNHEY and CDR2 SVGAGI. In DNA form, the CDR3 reads TGTGCCAGCAGTTTGTCGACAGGCGGCTACGAGCAGTACTTC. Amino acid sequence: CASSLSTGGYEQYF.

The chain recombines TRBV18 with TRBJ2-1, with TRBD2 matching over 9 bases. The germline CDR1 and CDR2 sequences are KGHSH and LQKENI. The ends lost 0 bases at V and 2 bases at J; junction bases unmatched: 2. This CDR3 has 16 amino acids. As DNA, the CDR3 is TGTGCCAGCTCACCACCTAGCGGGAGACCCTACAATGAGCAGTTCTTC. Protein product: CASSPPSGRPYNEQFF.

This clone was seen a single time. V is TRBV28 and J is TRBJ1-2; D not resolved. V shed 5 bases and J shed 8 bases, with 18 bases lying between them. This CDR3 region has 14 residues. Germline lookup yields CDR1 MDHEN and CDR2 SYDVKM. CDR3 amino acids: CASSPPDDMRGYTF. Written as DNA, the CDR3 is TGTGCCAGCAGTCCTCCGGATGATATGAGGGGCTACACCTTC.

The chain is built from TRBV19 and TRBJ2-2; perhaps TRBD1 as D (6 bases). The CDR3 is made up of 16 amino acids. The V gene lost 6 bases and the J gene lost 0 bases, with 14 bases spanning the gap. The germline V gene encodes CDR1 LNHDA and CDR2 SQIVND (reference sequence). The CDR3 reads CASSGRTAANTGELFF. The CDR3 nucleotides are TGTGCCAGTAGCGGAAGGACAGCCGCGAACACCGGGGAGCTGTTTTTT.

The V call is TRBV7-8, the J call TRBJ1-2; no clear D. The CDR3 totals 14 residues. Germline lookup yields CDR1 SGHVS and CDR2 FQNEAQ. V was clipped by 2 bases and J by 4 bases, with 11 bases between them. The CDR3 is CASSLFGGSYGYTF. The CDR3 nucleotides are TGTGCCAGCAGCTTATTCGGAGGGAGCTATGGCTACACCTTC.

The CDR3 is CASSPDREANYGYTF. CDR3 DNA: TGTGCCAGCAGCCCCGACAGGGAAGCTAACTATGGCTACACCTTC. V usage is TRBV5-4 and J usage is TRBJ1-2, with 7 bases lining up with TRBD1. V was pared by 4 bases and J by 0 bases, with 6 bases of the junction left unmatched. The CDR3 consists of 15 residues. From germline, CDR1 is SGHNT and CDR2 YYREEE (reference sequence).

V usage is TRBV4-2 and J usage is TRBJ1-4, with D perhaps matching TRBD1 (6 bases). The V end was cut by 1 base, the J end by 7 bases, with 13 bases between. This CDR3 spans 15 amino acids. Per germline, CDR1 LGHNA and CDR2 YNFKEQ. CDR3 coding DNA: TGTGCCAGCAGCCAAGCGGGATCAGGGGCTGAAAAACTGTTTTTT. This translates into CASSQAGSGAEKLFF.

This chain joins TRBV9 and TRBJ1-3; D call uncertain. Germline CDR1 SGDLS, CDR2 YYNGEE. This CDR3 contains 16 residues. Trimming pared 0 bases from V and 2 bases from J, leaving 12 bases between. The CDR3 sequence is CASSVAEAAAGNTIYF. The CDR3 nucleotides are TGTGCCAGCAGCGTAGCTGAGGCCGCAGCTGGAAACACCATATATTTT.

V gene TRBV7-7 combines with J gene TRBJ2-4; tentative D call: TRBD1 (5 bases). With 5 bases removed from V and 12 bases from J, the gap between germline ends came to 17 bases. Germline CDR1 and CDR2: SSHAT and FNYEAQ (reference sequence). The CDR3 runs 13 residues. The CDR3 protein is CASSPAGSGSQYF. CDR3 DNA sequence: TGTGCCAGCAGCCCCGCAGGGTCGGGCAGTCAGTACTTC.

This chain uses TRBV21-1 with TRBJ1-5; the DNA was not compared with TRBD1, the D call given in the table. TRBV21-1 represents a pseudogene. This CDR3 has 18 amino acids. The CDR3: CASSKGPEGDYNNQPQHF. The CDR3 coding sequence is TGTGCCAGCAGCAAAGGTCCCGAGGGGGATTATAACAATCAGCCCCAGCATTTT.

This clone appeared once. The V call is TRBV6-5, the J call TRBJ2-3, with D uncertain. The CDR3 loop spans 14 amino acids. Trimming stripped 0 bases from V and 6 bases from J, with 10 bases between. Germline CDR1 is MNHEY and CDR2 is SVGAGI. The CDR3 region has the DNA TGTGCCAGCAGTTACTCGGGCAGTGAGGATACGCAGTATTTT. This gives the protein CASSYSGSEDTQYF.

This clone was observed a few times. V is TRBV5-6 and J is TRBJ2-3; the match to TRBD2 covers 7 bases. The CDR3 is made up of 16 amino acids. The germline V gene has CDR1 SGHDT and CDR2 YYEEEE. The junction had 7 bases not matched to a gene; V was cut back by 0 bases and J by 3 bases. The CDR3 DNA is TGTGCCAGCAGCTTGGCCGCGGGAGTCCCTACAGATACGCAGTATTTT. Translated: CASSLAAGVPTDTQYF.

This rearrangement joins TRBV19 to TRBJ2-6; D possibly corresponds to TRBD1 (5 bases). Germline V gives CDR1 LNHDA, CDR2 SQIVND (reference sequence). This CDR3 has 15 residues. The V and J ends lost 11 bases and 4 bases respectively, with 18 bases between them. In DNA, the CDR3 is TGTGCCTCCCTAAAGGGGTCTTCAGGGGCCAACGTCCTGACTTTC. This sequence encodes CASLKGSSGANVLTF.

This clone has only one observation. This chain joins TRBV20-1 and TRBJ1-2; the D is unclear. The V and J ends lost 5 bases and 8 bases respectively, with 9 bases between them. The CDR3 runs to 10 residues. CDR1 and CDR2 (germline): DFQATT, SNEGSKA (reference sequence). This CDR3 reads CSALTEGYTF. The CDR3 nucleotides are TGCAGTGCTCTTACAGAGGGCTACACCTTC.

This chain joins TRBV6-4 and TRBJ2-1, with D perhaps matching TRBD1 (5 bases). The length of the CDR3 is 13 residues. Germline V gives CDR1 MRHNA, CDR2 SNTAGT. Between the trimmed V and J ends, which lost 3 bases and 5 bases, there was a span of 8 bases. CDR3 protein: CASSEGPNNEQFF. In DNA, the CDR3 is TGTGCCAGCAGTGAGGGGCCTAACAATGAGCAGTTCTTC.

The chain uses TRBV29-1 and TRBJ2-1, with D possibly being TRBD2 (6 bases). The germline gives CDR1 SQVTM, CDR2 ANQGSEA. V gave up 5 bases and J gave up 8 bases, with 16 bases separating them. CDR3 length: 13 amino acids. CDR3 region: CSVNRAWGDEQFF. The CDR3 DNA is TGCAGCGTTAACCGGGCTTGGGGGGATGAGCAGTTCTTC.

DNA of the CDR3: TGTGCCAGCAGCCCCCGGACAGGGGGGGTAACCGGGGAGCTGTTTTTT. It codes for CASSPRTGGVTGELFF. The V gene is TRBV9, the J gene TRBJ2-2; 10 bases line up with TRBD1. V dropped 4 bases and J dropped 5; count of bases not matched to a gene: 8. This CDR3 has 16 amino acids. Germline V gene data show CDR1 as SGDLS and CDR2 as YYNGEE.